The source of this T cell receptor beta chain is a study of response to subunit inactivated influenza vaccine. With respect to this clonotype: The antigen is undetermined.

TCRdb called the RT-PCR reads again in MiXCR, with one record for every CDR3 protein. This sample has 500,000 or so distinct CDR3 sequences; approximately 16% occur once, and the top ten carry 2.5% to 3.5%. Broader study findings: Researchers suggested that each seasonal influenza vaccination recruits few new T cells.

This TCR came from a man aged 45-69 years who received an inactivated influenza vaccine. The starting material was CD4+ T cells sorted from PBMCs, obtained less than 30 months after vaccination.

Written as DNA, the CDR3 is TGTGCCAGCAGCTTCGGCAGTATGGGCTCAGGGGAGCTGTTTTTT. It specifies CASSFGSMGSGELFF. The rearrangement links TRBV5-5 to TRBJ2-2; D unresolved. This CDR3 has 15 amino acids. V lost 2 bases and J 8 bases, leaving 16 bases between the germline ends. In germline, CDR1 is SGHKS, CDR2 YYEKEE (reference sequence).